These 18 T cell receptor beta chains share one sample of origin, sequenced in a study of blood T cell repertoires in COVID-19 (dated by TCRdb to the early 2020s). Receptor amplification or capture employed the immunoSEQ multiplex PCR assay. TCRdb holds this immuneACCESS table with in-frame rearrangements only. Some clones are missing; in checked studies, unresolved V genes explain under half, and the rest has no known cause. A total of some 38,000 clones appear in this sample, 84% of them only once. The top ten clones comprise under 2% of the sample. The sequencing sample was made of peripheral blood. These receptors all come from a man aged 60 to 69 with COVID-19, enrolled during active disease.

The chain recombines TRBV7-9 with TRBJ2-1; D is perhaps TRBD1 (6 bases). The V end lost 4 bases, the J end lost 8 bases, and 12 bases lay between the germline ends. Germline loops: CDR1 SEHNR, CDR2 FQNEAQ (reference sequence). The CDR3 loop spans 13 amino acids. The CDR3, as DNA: TGTGCCAGCAGCTCGACTCAGGGGTATGAGCAGTTCTTC. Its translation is CASSSTQGYEQFF.

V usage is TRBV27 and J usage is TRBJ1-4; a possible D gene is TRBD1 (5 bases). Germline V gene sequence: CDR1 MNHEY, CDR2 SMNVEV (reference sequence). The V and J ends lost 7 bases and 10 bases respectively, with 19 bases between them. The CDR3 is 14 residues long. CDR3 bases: TGTGCCAGCAAATTAGGGGCCCTTGGCGGAAAACTGTTTTTT. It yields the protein CASKLGALGGKLFF.

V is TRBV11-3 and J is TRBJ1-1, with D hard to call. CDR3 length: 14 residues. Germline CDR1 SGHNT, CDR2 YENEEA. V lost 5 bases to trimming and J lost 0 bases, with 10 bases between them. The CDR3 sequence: CASSMSGVNTEAFF. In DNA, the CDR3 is TGTGCCAGCAGCATGTCCGGGGTGAACACTGAAGCTTTCTTT. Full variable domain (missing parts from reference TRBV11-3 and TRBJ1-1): EAGVVQSPRYKIIEKKQPVAFWCNPISGHNTLYWYLQNLGQGPELLIRYENEEAVDDSQLPKDRFSAERLKGVDSTLKIQPAELGDSAVYLCASSMSGVNTEAFFGQGTRLTVV.

CDR3 DNA sequence: TGTGCCAGCAGCCTTTACACAGATACGCAGTATTTT. Protein sequence: CASSLYTDTQYF. The gene calls are TRBV3-1 (or the pseudogene TRBV3-2) and TRBJ2-3; no definite D call. The CDR3 is made up of 12 amino acids. V was shortened by 4 bases and J by 2 bases, with 4 bases between the two germline ends. The germline V gene has CDR1 LGHDT and CDR2 YNNKEL (reference sequence).

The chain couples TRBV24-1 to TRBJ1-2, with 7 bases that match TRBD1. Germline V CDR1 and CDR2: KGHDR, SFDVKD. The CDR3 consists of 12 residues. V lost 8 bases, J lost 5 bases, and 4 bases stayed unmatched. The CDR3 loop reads CATNDRVYGYTF. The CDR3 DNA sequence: TGTGCCACCAATGACAGGGTTTATGGCTACACCTTC.

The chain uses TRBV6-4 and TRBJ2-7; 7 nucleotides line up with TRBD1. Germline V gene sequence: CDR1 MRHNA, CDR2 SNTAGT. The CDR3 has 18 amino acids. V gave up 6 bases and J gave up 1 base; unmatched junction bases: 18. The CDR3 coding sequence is TGTGCCAGCAGACTAGGCCCCCCGAGGACAGGAGAATCCTACGAGCAGTACTTC. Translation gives CASRLGPPRTGESYEQYF.

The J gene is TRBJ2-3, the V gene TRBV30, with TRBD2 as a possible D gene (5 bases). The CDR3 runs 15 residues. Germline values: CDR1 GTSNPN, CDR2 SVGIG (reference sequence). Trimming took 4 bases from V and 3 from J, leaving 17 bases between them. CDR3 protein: CAWKRWSGLTDTQYF. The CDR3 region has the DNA TGTGCCTGGAAGAGGTGGAGCGGTCTGACAGATACGCAGTATTTT.

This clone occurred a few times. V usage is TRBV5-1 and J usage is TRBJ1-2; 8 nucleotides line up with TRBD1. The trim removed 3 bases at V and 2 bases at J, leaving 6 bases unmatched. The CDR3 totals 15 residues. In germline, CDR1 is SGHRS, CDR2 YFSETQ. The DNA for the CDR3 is TGCGCCAGCAGCTCGGGACAGGCTACCAACTATGGCTACACCTTC. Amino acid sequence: CASSSGQATNYGYTF.

In DNA, the CDR3 is TGTGCCAGCAGTGAACCGGGACATGGCTATGGCTACACCTTC. It is translated as CASSEPGHGYGYTF. The J gene is TRBJ1-2, the V gene TRBV6-1; D is possibly TRBD1 (6 bases). Trimming took 2 bases from V and 4 from J, leaving 11 bases between them. The CDR3 is 14 residues long. Germline CDR1 MNHNS, CDR2 SASEGT.

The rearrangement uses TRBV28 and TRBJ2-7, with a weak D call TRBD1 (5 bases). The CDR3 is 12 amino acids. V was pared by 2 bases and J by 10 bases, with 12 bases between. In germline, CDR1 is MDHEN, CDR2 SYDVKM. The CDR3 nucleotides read TGTGCCAGCAGTTTAGAGGCCAGGGATCAGTACTTC. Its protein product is CASSLEARDQYF.

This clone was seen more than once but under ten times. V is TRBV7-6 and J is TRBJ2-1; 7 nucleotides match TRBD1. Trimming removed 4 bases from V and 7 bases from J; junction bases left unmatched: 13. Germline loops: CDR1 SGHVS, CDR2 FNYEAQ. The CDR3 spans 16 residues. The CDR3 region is CASSSRQETGNNEQFF. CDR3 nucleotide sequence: TGTGCCAGCAGCTCCCGGCAAGAGACAGGGAATAATGAGCAGTTCTTC.

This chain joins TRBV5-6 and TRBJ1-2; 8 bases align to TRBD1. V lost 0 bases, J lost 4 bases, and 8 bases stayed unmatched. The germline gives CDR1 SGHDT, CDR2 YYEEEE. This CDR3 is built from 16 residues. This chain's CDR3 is CASSLARSGGVYGYTF. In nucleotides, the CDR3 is TGTGCCAGCAGCTTGGCCCGTTCAGGGGGCGTCTATGGCTACACCTTC.

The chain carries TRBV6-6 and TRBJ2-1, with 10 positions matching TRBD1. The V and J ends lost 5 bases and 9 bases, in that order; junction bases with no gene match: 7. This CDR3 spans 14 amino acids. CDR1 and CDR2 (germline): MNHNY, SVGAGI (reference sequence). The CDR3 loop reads CASSTSGQGVEQFF. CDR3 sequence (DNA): TGTGCCAGCAGTACGTCAGGACAGGGGGTTGAGCAGTTCTTC.

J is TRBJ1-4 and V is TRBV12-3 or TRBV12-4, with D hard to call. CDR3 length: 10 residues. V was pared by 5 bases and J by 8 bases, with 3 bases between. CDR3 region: CASSLEKLFF. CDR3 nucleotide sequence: TGTGCCAGCAGTCTGGAAAAACTGTTTTTT.

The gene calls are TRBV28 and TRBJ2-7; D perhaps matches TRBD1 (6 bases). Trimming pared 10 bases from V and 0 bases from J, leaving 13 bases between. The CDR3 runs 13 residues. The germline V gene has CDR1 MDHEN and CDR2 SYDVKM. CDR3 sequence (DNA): TGTGCCACTACAGGGACCTACTCCTACGAGCAGTACTTC. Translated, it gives CATTGTYSYEQYF.

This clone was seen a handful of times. CDR3 sequence (DNA): TGCAGTGCTAGTTTCGGGGGGCGGATGACTGAAGCTTTCTTT. Translating it yields CSASFGGRMTEAFF. The chain is built from TRBV20-1 and TRBJ1-1; D may be TRBD1 (6 bases). V lost 3 bases to trimming and J lost 5 bases, with 16 bases between them. CDR1 is DFQATT, CDR2 SNEGSKA, per germline (reference sequence). The CDR3 runs to 14 residues.

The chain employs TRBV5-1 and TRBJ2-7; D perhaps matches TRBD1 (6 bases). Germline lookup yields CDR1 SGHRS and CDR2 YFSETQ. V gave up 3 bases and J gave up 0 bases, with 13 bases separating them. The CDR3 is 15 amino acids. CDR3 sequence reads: CASSSTGTSSYEQYF. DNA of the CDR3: TGCGCCAGCAGCTCAACCGGGACAAGCTCCTACGAGCAGTACTTC.

The CDR3 reads CASSSGQGNSPLHF. The CDR3 DNA reads as TGTGCCAGCAGCTCGGGACAGGGGAATTCACCCCTCCACTTT. The V gene is TRBV5-6, the J gene TRBJ1-6; 10 bases match TRBD1. Germline V gene lookup returns CDR1 SGHDT and CDR2 YYEEEE. With 3 bases clipped from V and 7 bases from J, the junction kept 1 base outside the gene matches. The CDR3 has 14 amino acids.